The present TCR beta chain was sequenced within a study of T cells in Graves' hyperthyroidism and ophthalmopathy (dated by TCRdb to the late 2010s). As for the study more broadly: Peripheral blood was sampled at the time of initial diagnosis, prior to any treatment. A discovery cohort of around 100 patients, fewer than 50 with Graves' ophthalmopathy and about 60 with stable Graves' hyperthyroidism, was used to find distinguishing TCR V-J signatures. Whether ophthalmopathy could be predicted prospectively was tested in an independent validation cohort made up of approximately 19 hyperthyroidism patients plus 17 patients who later progressed to ophthalmopathy. The 95 to 100 discovery patients were divided at random into training and test sets in a 7:3 ratio. Thyroid tissue and blood T-cell repertoires from more than five Graves' hyperthyroidism patients were also compared in the study. Following sampling, methimazole starting at 30 mg daily was given to hyperthyroidism patients, and high-dose intravenous methylprednisolone was given to ophthalmopathy patients. The paper describes TCR Vbeta CDR3 sequencing of fewer than 150 peripheral blood samples, made up of 40 to 45 ophthalmopathy patients, roughly 80 hyperthyroidism patients and some 17 progressor patients.

Overall study outcomes, separate from this receptor: Ophthalmopathy was separated from stable hyperthyroidism by a 13 V-J signature model, with about 88% sensitivity and around 81% specificity obtained in cross-validation and 80%/75% obtained in testing. In validation, the model predicted progression to ophthalmopathy with just under 71% sensitivity and 72% to 85% specificity, a median of 6.5 months before onset. Sample size was not statistically predetermined, and blinding of investigators to group allocation was not performed. Most expanded thyroid clonotypes (frequency above 0.001) were also found in blood, which suggests that blood repertoires may mirror thyroid immune responses.

Concerning this clonotype itself: The antigen it binds to is not known. No base quality values were provided; no much bigger clone lies one nucleotide off.

Ophthalmopathy patients had moderately to severely active disease, with a Clinical Activity Score of 3 or more, a NOSPECS grade of 4 or more, and a disease duration of less than 3 months. Exclusion was applied to patients with uncontrolled infections, other autoimmune diseases, pregnancy or lactation. Diagnoses were established on the basis of clinical symptoms, serum thyroxine and TRAb, thyroid ultrasound, and orbital computed tomography. PBMCs were separated from approximately 9.9 ml of fresh peripheral blood using Ficoll-Paque density gradient centrifugation. Total RNA was extracted using Trizol reagent, and RNA quality was assessed on an Agilent 2100 Bioanalyzer. Cut back by 3 bases and 4 bases, the V and J ends lie 9 bases apart. As encoded in the germline V gene (reference sequence), CDR1 is LGHDT while CDR2 is YNNKEL. The CDR3 measures 13 amino acids from cysteine to phenylalanine. The CDR3 DNA has 39 bases and is translated from base 1.

The TCR beta CDR3 regions were amplified from RNA transcripts. A first-round RT-PCR of the TCR CDR3 used the HTBI primer set with the Qiagen OneStep RT-PCR kit. Libraries were constructed in a second round of multiplex PCR, after which size selection and purification were performed. The libraries were sequenced on an Illumina HiSeq2000 using paired-end 100 bp reads. The paper's data handling went like this. SOAPnuke was used to process the raw data, with reads discarded if the reads contained adapters or uncalled bases, had a mean Phred below 15, or lacked an exact constant-primer or identifier match. High-quality paired reads were merged with COPE v1.2.5, and unique nucleotide sequences were defined as clonotypes. Clonotypes were aligned to IMGT TRBV, TRBD and TRBJ reference segments using MiTCR v1.1. Only V-J combinations with frequency above 0.0001, covering 99% to 99.2% of repertoires, were analysed. The TCS score was defined as the ratio of F50 (clonal expansion) to E x V (chaos), calculated using BLOSUM62-based TCRdist between CDR3 peptides within each V-J. Welch's t-statistics and random forest reduced some 510 V-J features to roughly 13, which were used in a naive Bayes classifier (R e1071). The public reads were quality trimmed at Q25 with fastp and then assembled into clones with MiXCR by TCRdb, keeping productive beta chains. Each entry merges the rows of one CDR3 protein and shows their most common DNA and genes. The V and J calls, along with clone size, are taken from TCRdb and not from the paper's own processing. The table for this sample lists hundreds of thousands of distinct CDR3 sequences; 22% of them were counted only once. The ten largest clones capture approximately 49% of the sample.

The source is a woman between 65 and 79 years old with Graves' ophthalmopathy. Recombination connected TRBV3-1 to TRBJ1-2; no D gene can be assigned with confidence. The sequenced sample consisted of blood. The DNA reads TGTGCCAGCAGCCAGGGTCCGCCCTATGGCTACACCTTC. This is translated as CASSQGPPYGYTF.